These T cell receptor beta chains were read from a single sample in a study of technical replicates of blood from a few donors. The assay was immunoSEQ multiplex PCR, and TCRdb's table has in-frame clones only and misses some. The sample consists of under 100,000 clones, almost 96% of them appearing once. The sequenced sample consisted of T cells isolated from PBMCs. These receptors all come from a human donor in good health. Both conserved end residues are part of each CDR3. The D gene is left open where the match is weak. Clone size appears in some rows only: once, few, many, or a class for an expanded clone.

d_call j_call clone_size v_call cdr3_nt cdr3_aa
NA TRBJ2-3 NA TRBV7-2 TGTGCCAGCACCCTACGGGGGAGCACAGATACGCAGTATTTT CASTLRGSTDTQYF
TRBD1 TRBJ1-2 NA TRBV30 TGTGCCTGGAGTTCACAGGGGCGCTATGGCTACACCTTC CAWSSQGRYGYTF
TRBD1 TRBJ1-4 NA TRBV9 TGTGCCAGCAGTAGCTCGGGGACAGGGGATGAAAAACTGTTTTTT CASSSSGTGDEKLFF
NA TRBJ2-2 NA TRBV7-9 TGTGCCAGCAGCTGGCAGGGGGAGGTCGGGGAGCTGTTTTTT CASSWQGEVGELFF
TRBD1 TRBJ1-1 NA TRBV6-1 TGTGCCAGCAGGACAGGGGGGCGAGGGGTAACTGAAGCTTTCTTT CASRTGGRGVTEAFF
TRBD2 TRBJ2-1 NA TRBV10-3 TGTGCCATCAGTGAGTTGGTTAGCGGGGGACATGAGCAGTTCTTC CAISELVSGGHEQFF
TRBD1 TRBJ2-7 NA TRBV6-1 TGTGCCAGCAGTGCTCAAACAGGGGACAACGAGCAGTACTTC CASSAQTGDNEQYF
NA TRBJ1-2 NA TRBV9 TGTGCCAGCAGCTCCCTGGGGGGGTATAACTATGGCTACACCTTC CASSSLGGYNYGYTF
TRBD1 TRBJ1-2 NA TRBV10-3 TGTGCCATCAAGAGGTCTCCCGGGACAGCAACCGAGGGCTACACCTTC CAIKRSPGTATEGYTF
TRBD1 TRBJ1-5 NA TRBV30 TGTGCCTGGAGTGTGACAGGGTATCAGCCCCAGCATTTT CAWSVTGYQPQHF
NA TRBJ2-6 NA TRBV19 TGTGCCAGTGCGGAGTGGTCGGGGGCCAACGTCCTGACTTTC CASAEWSGANVLTF
NA TRBJ1-4 NA TRBV4-1 TGCGCCAGCAGCCAAGACGACAACGAAAAACTGTTTTTT CASSQDDNEKLFF
TRBD2 TRBJ2-1 NA TRBV19 TGTGCCAGTAGTATTAGCGGGAGCGGCAATGAGCAGTTCTTC CASSISGSGNEQFF
TRBD2 TRBJ2-3 NA TRBV13 TGTGCCAGCAGCTTGACTAGCGGAGGCCTCACAGATACGCAGTATTTT CASSLTSGGLTDTQYF
NA TRBJ2-5 NA TRBV4-1 TGCGCCAGCAGCCAAGGGCCGATCTCAGTCCAACAGACCCAGTACTTC CASSQGPISVQQTQYF
NA TRBJ1-5 once TRBV6-6 TGTGCCAGTGCGCGGTATAGCAATCAGCCCCAGCATTTT CASARYSNQPQHF
NA TRBJ2-7 NA TRBV2 TGTGCCAGCAGTGGAATAGGGGAAAGCTCGAAGTACTTC CASSGIGESSKYF
NA TRBJ1-1 NA TRBV12-5 TGTGCTAGTGGTTTGTCGAGTAGAATGAACACTGAAGCTTTCTTT CASGLSSRMNTEAFF
NA TRBJ2-7 NA TRBV5-4 TGTGCCAGCAGCCCACAGGGAGGGCACTACGAGCAGTACTTC CASSPQGGHYEQYF
TRBD1 TRBJ2-7 NA TRBV5-1 TGCGCCAGCAGCTGGGGACAGATCTCCTACGAGCAGTACTTC CASSWGQISYEQYF
TRBD1 TRBJ1-5 NA TRBV19 TGTGCCAGTAGGGCGGGACAGGGGGGCAATCAGCCCCAGCATTTT CASRAGQGGNQPQHF
NA TRBJ1-6 NA TRBV7-6 TGTGCCAGCAGCCGCGAGGCAGTCTCCTATAATTCACCCCTCCACTTT CASSREAVSYNSPLHF
NA TRBJ1-4 NA TRBV2 TGTGCCAGCAGTGGGGAGGGGAGACTGTTTTTT CASSGEGRLFF
NA TRBJ1-5 NA TRBV28 TGTGCCAGCAGACCCCAGGGAAATGGTCAGCCCCAGCATTTT CASRPQGNGQPQHF
NA TRBJ1-3 NA TRBV6-6 TGTGCCAGCAGTTCGGACAGCTCTGGAAACACCATATATTTT CASSSDSSGNTIYF
NA TRBJ2-7 NA TRBV29-1 TGCAGCGTTACAGCCGACGAGCAGTACTTC CSVTADEQYF
NA TRBJ1-1 NA TRBV9 TGTGCCAGCAGCGAAGAGGTGAACACTGAAGCTTTCTTT CASSEEVNTEAFF
NA TRBJ2-1 NA TRBV5-1 TGCGCCACCGCGTTCTCTACCCTTACCAATGAGCAGTTCTTC CATAFSTLTNEQFF
NA TRBJ2-6 NA TRBV2 TGTGCCAGCGAATCACAGTTATTGAGCTCTGGGGCCAACGTCCTGACTTTC CASESQLLSSGANVLTF
NA TRBJ1-1 few TRBV30 TGTGCCTGGAGTGTACACGTGGGGAGAGAAGCTTTCTTT CAWSVHVGREAFF
NA TRBJ2-2 NA TRBV7-6 TGTGCCAGCAGCTTAGTGGCGGAGGCCGGGGAGCTGTTTTTT CASSLVAEAGELFF
NA TRBJ2-5 NA TRBV27 TGTGCCAGCAGGCCACTAGAGACCCAGTACTTC CASRPLETQYF
NA TRBJ1-4 NA TRBV5-1 TGCGCCAGCAGTTTGATGGGGGAGGAACTGTTTTTT CASSLMGEELFF
NA TRBJ2-5 NA TRBV18 TGTGCCAGCTCACCACCGGGGGTACGGACAGTGGAGACCCAGTACTTC CASSPPGVRTVETQYF
TRBD2 TRBJ2-3 NA TRBV19 TGTGCCAGTAGTATGGACCCTAGCGGGAGTAGCGCAGATACGCAGTATTTT CASSMDPSGSSADTQYF
NA TRBJ2-1 NA TRBV7-6 TGTGCCAGCAGCCCGAGGTATGGCGGAAAGTACAATGAGCAGTTCTTC CASSPRYGGKYNEQFF
NA TRBJ1-5 NA TRBV6-5 TGTGCCAGCAGCCTCAGGGCAGATCAGCCCCAGCATTTT CASSLRADQPQHF
NA TRBJ2-7 NA TRBV11-2 TGTGCCAGCAGCTTAGCCCCTCTACCCCACGAGCAGTACTTC CASSLAPLPHEQYF
TRBD1 TRBJ2-7 NA TRBV19 TGTGCCAGTAGTGACAGGGGAGAATCCTACGAGCAGTACTTC CASSDRGESYEQYF
TRBD1 TRBJ1-5 NA TRBV2 TGTGCCAGCAGCTTAGGACAGGGTCGGAATCAGCCCCAGCATTTT CASSLGQGRNQPQHF
NA TRBJ2-3 NA TRBV5-1 TGCGCCAGCAAAGAGGGCACAGATACGCAGTATTTT CASKEGTDTQYF
TRBD2 TRBJ2-1 once TRBV19 TGTGCCAGTAGTATAGACAGGACTAGCTTCTTCTATGAGCAGTTCTTC CASSIDRTSFFYEQFF
NA TRBJ1-1 NA TRBV2 TGTGCCAGCAGTACTCGGGACACCCCGAACACTGAAGCTTTCTTT CASSTRDTPNTEAFF
NA TRBJ2-3 once TRBV19 TGTGCCAGTAGTATACCTCATACGGAGACAGATACGCAGTATTTT CASSIPHTETDTQYF
NA TRBJ2-7 NA TRBV29-1 TGCAGCGTTGACGCGGGGACAGAATACGAGCAGTACTTC CSVDAGTEYEQYF
NA TRBJ2-7 NA TRBV7-8 TGTGCCAGCAGCTTATTAGGGGGCTACGAGCAGTACTTC CASSLLGGYEQYF
NA TRBJ1-3 NA TRBV15 TGTGCCACCAGCAGAGGGGAGGGACACCACTCTGGAAACACCATATATTTT CATSRGEGHHSGNTIYF
TRBD1 TRBJ1-2 NA TRBV28 TGTGCCAGCTACCGGACAGGGAAATATGGCTACACCTTC CASYRTGKYGYTF
TRBD1 TRBJ1-2 NA TRBV5-6 TGTGCCAGCAGCTTGGCCGGGGACAGGGGGATCTATGGCTACACCTTC CASSLAGDRGIYGYTF
TRBD1 TRBJ2-7 NA TRBV6-5 TGTGCCAGCAGTAGAGGACAGGGGCTCCCCTACGAGCAGTACTTC CASSRGQGLPYEQYF
TRBD2 TRBJ2-7 once TRBV29-1 TGCAGCGTTGAAAGGGAGCTAGCGGGACGAGCCTACGAGCAGTACTTC CSVERELAGRAYEQYF
NA TRBJ2-1 NA TRBV7-9 TGTGCCAGCAGCCTTAGCTTCCTTCGCGATGAGCAGTTCTTC CASSLSFLRDEQFF
TRBD1 TRBJ1-1 once TRBV5-6 TGTGCCAGCAGCCCCCTGACAGGGTGGGCCACTGAAGCTTTCTTT CASSPLTGWATEAFF
TRBD1 TRBJ1-1 NA TRBV29-1 TGCAGCGTTGCATATTGGGGGGACAGGGGCACTGAAGCTTTCTTT CSVAYWGDRGTEAFF
TRBD2 TRBJ2-7 NA TRBV30 TGTGCCTGGAGTGTACACGGGACTAGAGACTACGAGCAGTACTTC CAWSVHGTRDYEQYF